The present entry profiles one T cell receptor (beta chain) with its context. It lacks a known antigen. Qualities for individual bases were not recorded, and no much larger clone is one base off. The CDR3 regions of human TCRbeta chains were analyzed by immunosequencing. Regarding the original processing steps: TCRs in the repertoires were matched against a reference library of SARS-CoV-2-specific TCRs that had been generated with the MIRA antigen-specificity platform. Breadth was defined as the fraction of unique TCRs that were SARS-CoV-2-associated. Depth was defined as the fraction of total T cells that were SARS-CoV-2-associated. Each spike-specific TCR was assigned to its reactive spike region and to a CD4 or CD8 class using the MIRA data. Log10-transformed breadth and depth values were compared by one-way ANOVA with Sidak's multiple comparisons tests. This immuneACCESS table, as held by TCRdb, lists in-frame sequences with V and J called but not all clones. Of the missing ones, under half trace to an unresolved V gene in checked studies; the others have no known cause. V and J calls plus clone size are reproduced from that table; the DNA served to infer D and trimming. Across this sample there are about 260,000 clones, with more than 80% seen only once. The ten most abundant clones make up less than 0.65% of the sample.

This sample's time point label indicates: baseline before first vaccination. The vaccinee samples were drawn from two UK trials, COV001 and COV002, one of which was a single-blind randomized controlled phase 2/3 trial testing AZD1222 (ChAdOx1 nCoV-19) in healthy adults. Trial participant PBMC samples were collected at day 0 and day 28 after the second dose for TCRbeta chain sequencing. This sample is part of a study of T cell responses to AZD1222 COVID-19 vaccine (dated by TCRdb to about 2021). General notes on the study: AZD1222 recipients with second doses at about 4 weeks or about 12 weeks were pooled, because spike-specific TCR depth and breadth did not differ between schedules. TCR sequencing was performed for about 240 trial participants, of whom approximately 200 were given two doses of AZD1222 and some 25 were given two doses of MenACWY control vaccine. Trial participants were enrolled by age into 18-55, 56-69 and 70-plus year subgroups, with approximately 150, 28 and 58 TCR-sequenced participants respectively.

General findings and caveats noted by the study authors: Conclusions about previously exposed vaccinees are limited, since just six AZD1222 recipients were seropositive for SARS-CoV-2 at baseline. Participants were mostly white British, with more females than males. The authors suggested clonal diversity may have been underestimated. A significant rise in spike-specific TCR breadth and depth was observed after two AZD1222 doses relative to day 0 and relative to MenACWY recipients. Because no day 14 peak-response samples were available, the repertoires could be characterized only after the peak T cell response. Epitopes outside the regions mutated in the B.1.351 and B.1.1.7 variants were reportedly recognized by nearly half of the unique spike-specific TCRs. Vaccine-associated CD4 TCRs spanned the whole spike protein, with dominant responses in regions 160-218 and 743-854. In the small 56-69-year group, the increase in depth fell short of significance, most likely because of low power.

Reading the germline V gene (reference sequence) gives CDR1 SGHNT and CDR2 YYREEE. From its cysteine to its phenylalanine, the CDR3 spans 11 amino acids. Only the CDR3 portion is preserved as DNA: 33 bases, with reading frame beginning at the first base. V has 5 bases trimmed and J has 6 bases trimmed; junction bases matching no gene number 2. The sample in question was peripheral blood, obtained on day 0 of AZD1222 vaccination. This TCR came from an adult in good health. The V and J genes are TRBV5-4 and TRBJ2-7; 7 bases in the junction line up with TRBD1. The CDR3 corresponds to CASRGGGEQYF. The sequenced DNA: TGTGCCAGCAGAGGGGGCGGCGAGCAGTACTTC. The entire variable domain, with the stretches around the CDR3 drawn from the reference TRBV5-4 and TRBJ2-7 proteins, is ETGVTQSPTHLIKTRGQQVTLRCSSQSGHNTVSWYQQALGQGPQFIFQYYREEENGRGNFPPRFSGLQFPNYSSELNVNALELDDSALYLCASRGGGEQYFGPGTRLTVT.